The present entry profiles one TCR beta chain with its context. The data were obtained in a study of T-cell reconstitution after alpha-beta-depleted transplantation in children. Unique molecular identifiers featured in how the TCRbeta library was prepared. Using its own MiXCR run on the PCR reads, TCRdb lists one record per CDR3 protein. The table lists hundreds of thousands of distinct CDR3 sequences, 7% to 9% of them singletons. The sample was PBMCs, mostly from graft donor cells, taken 360 days after TCRalphabeta/CD19-depleted stem cell transplant. This receptor was obtained from a male patient between 2 and 10 years old who had a stem cell transplant for acute myeloid leukemia, so the T cells may come from the graft donor.

The chain's CDR3 is CASSPYFGNTIYF. The CDR3 DNA sequence: TGTGCCAGCAGTCCTTATTTTGGAAACACCATATATTTT. V gene TRBV3-1 combines with J gene TRBJ1-3, with D uncertain. V lost 6 bases to trimming and J lost 3 bases, with 9 bases between them. The germline V gene encodes CDR1 LGHDT and CDR2 YNNKEL (reference sequence). This CDR3 comprises 13 residues.